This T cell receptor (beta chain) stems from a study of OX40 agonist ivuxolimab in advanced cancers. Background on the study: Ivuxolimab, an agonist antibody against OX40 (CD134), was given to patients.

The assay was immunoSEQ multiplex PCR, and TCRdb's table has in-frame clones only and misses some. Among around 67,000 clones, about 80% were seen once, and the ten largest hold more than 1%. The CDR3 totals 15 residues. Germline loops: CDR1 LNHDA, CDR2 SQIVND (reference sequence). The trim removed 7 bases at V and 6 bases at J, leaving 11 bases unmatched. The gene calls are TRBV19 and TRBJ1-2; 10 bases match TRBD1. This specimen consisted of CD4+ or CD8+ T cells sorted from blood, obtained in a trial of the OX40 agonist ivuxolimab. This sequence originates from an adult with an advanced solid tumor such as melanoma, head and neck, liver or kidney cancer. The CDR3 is CASTPAGTGVNGYTF. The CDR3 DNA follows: TGTGCCAGTACCCCCGCCGGGACAGGGGTTAATGGCTACACCTTC.